This is a list of T cell receptor beta chains from one sample in a study of CXCR3-negative and CXCR3-positive naive CD8 T cells. TCRdb re-called the 5' RACE reads, yielding one record per CDR3 amino acid sequence without DNA. This sample's clone table lists some 67,000 distinct CDR3 sequences. Sequences were obtained from naive CXCR3- CD8+ T cells from blood. These receptors all come from a human donor in good health. Some clones in this sample may be carry-over from other donors' samples. The CDR3 runs from the conserved cysteine through the conserved F or W. The order of the fields is J gene, V gene, CDR3 length, CDR3 protein.

TRBJ1-2,TRBV29-1,13,CSVERQGGNGYTF
TRBJ2-3,TRBV12-3/TRBV12-4,17,CASSLTPGGSPADTQYF
TRBJ2-2,TRBV5-1,14,CASSFEGLGGELFF
TRBJ2-7,TRBV9,15,CASSPEGQGGYEQYF
TRBJ2-6,TRBV29-1,15,CSVVSLDSGANVLTF
TRBJ2-3,TRBV7-2,16,CASSLGPGQGTDTQYF
TRBJ1-1,TRBV27,14,CASSWAGPGTEAFF
TRBJ2-7,TRBV5-4,13,CASSFRENNEQYF
TRBJ2-1,TRBV29-1,14,CSALGTLPNNEQFF
TRBJ2-1,TRBV4-1,16,CASSQGGLAGVNEQFF
TRBJ2-1,TRBV11-3,14,CASSSLDGGNEQFF
TRBJ2-3,TRBV5-5,17,CASSWRPFGGSTDTQYF
TRBJ2-1,TRBV4-3,14,CASSPDRTYNEQFF
TRBJ2-7,TRBV29-1,12,CSVRVAGGEQYF
TRBJ1-2,TRBV7-9,12,CASSLMGAGYTF
TRBJ2-5,TRBV5-1,15,CASSLVAGALETQYF
TRBJ2-7,TRBV9,14,CASSVGGSSYEQYF
TRBJ2-7,TRBV20-1,13,CSASQGDYYEQYF
TRBJ1-1,TRBV4-3,15,CASSQDLWLGSGAFF
TRBJ1-1,TRBV6-5,14,CASSYFGAGAEAFF
TRBJ2-1,TRBV4-2,15,CASSQEFLTLNEQFF
TRBJ1-4,TRBV12-3/TRBV12-4,12,CASSDRGGKLFF
TRBJ2-1,TRBV14,14,CASSQELDYNEQFF
TRBJ2-4,TRBV9,15,CASSQQGVSKNIQYF
TRBJ2-4,TRBV4-3,20,CASSQDPKRGVPLAKNIQYF
TRBJ2-1,TRBV12-3/TRBV12-4,14,CASRSGTGLNEQFF
TRBJ2-2,TRBV18,16,CASSPGQAGDTGELFF
TRBJ2-1,TRBV11-2,16,CASSSRSGSSYNEQFF
TRBJ1-5,TRBV28,16,CASSFRKTYSNQPQHF
TRBJ1-2,TRBV7-2,13,CASKGPHSYGYTF
TRBJ2-7,TRBV20-1,13,CSAIRMEFYEQYF
TRBJ2-2,TRBV5-1,11,CASTARGELFF
TRBJ2-1,TRBV19,15,CASSGTGALVHEQFF
TRBJ2-1,TRBV10-2,13,CASSPFIGNEQFF
TRBJ2-7,TRBV15,14,CATSRGQGADEQYF
TRBJ2-5,TRBV29-1,12,CSVDTGEETQYF
TRBJ2-2,TRBV7-9,15,CASSLNSGSTGELFF
TRBJ2-3,TRBV7-9,13,CASSDRVPDTQYF
TRBJ2-7,TRBV10-3,13,CAINGQGGYEQYF
TRBJ2-7,TRBV20-1,14,CSAREGSSIYEQYF
TRBJ2-1,TRBV7-2,15,CASSLETDRYNEQFF
TRBJ2-7,TRBV6-2/TRBV6-3,17,CASSYYRGQGRTYEQYF
TRBJ2-1,TRBV25-1,17,CASSEWTSGPSYNEQFF
TRBJ2-1,TRBV29-1,16,CSGRGDREVRTDEQFF
TRBJ2-7,TRBV20-1,13,CSAPTGDNYEQYF
TRBJ1-1,TRBV4-3,15,CASSRKVTGFTEAFF
TRBJ2-7,TRBV5-1,12,CASSLVAAEQYF
TRBJ1-2,TRBV20-1,13,CSAPRRDSYGYTF
TRBJ2-1,TRBV29-1,14,CSVVLTSLWNEQFF